The entry below describes one T cell receptor beta chain. Antigen specificity is unknown. The study pooled second doses at about 4 or about 12 weeks. This entry comes from a study of T cell responses to AZD1222 COVID-19 vaccine. Study-wide results and caveats: Donors were mostly white British, more females; clonal diversity possibly underestimated.

Clones were sequenced by immunoSEQ multiplex PCR, and TCRdb holds only the in-frame ones, with some missing. In the table there are some 200,000 clones, approximately 90% of which are singletons. The clonotype comes from an adult who received the AZD1222 COVID-19 vaccine. Sequences were derived from peripheral blood, sampled 28 days after the second AZD1222 dose.

CDR3 residues: CASSSQTGTALNEQFF. The CDR3 region has the DNA TGCGCCAGCAGCTCGCAGACCGGGACAGCGCTCAATGAGCAGTTCTTC. The rearrangement uses TRBV5-1 and TRBJ2-1; 7 positions match TRBD1. This CDR3 comprises 16 residues. Looked up from germline, CDR1 is SGHRS and CDR2 is YFSETQ. Trimming cost V 3 bases and J 6 bases; bases outside gene matches: 12.